These 15 T cell receptor beta chains originate from one sample sequenced in a study of blood T cells in healthy people across ages. A J-beta primer mix and a sample-barcoded 5' primer were used in a second PCR of about 7 to 12 cycles. TCRdb called the 5' RACE reads again in MiXCR, with one record for every CDR3 protein. Of a few hundred thousand distinct CDR3 sequences in the sample, roughly a quarter were seen once. These same data were also listed under a study on T cells of mothers and their children.

The material sequenced was blood. The receptor set was obtained from a boy under 10 years old in good health.

This chain connects TRBV12-3 or TRBV12-4 to TRBJ2-4, with a possible D match to TRBD2 (5 bases). The CDR3 runs to 15 residues. Trimming left V 1 base short and J 1 base short, with 8 bases between. The CDR3 here is CASSLGGNAKNIQYF. The CDR3 DNA is TGTGCCAGCAGTTTAGGAGGGAACGCCAAAAACATTCAGTACTTC.

The chain carries TRBV29-1 and TRBJ2-5; 7 positions match TRBD1. The CDR3 extends over 11 amino acids. The V segment lost 1 base and the J segment 14 bases; nucleotides outside the gene matches: 7. Germline CDR1 and CDR2: SQVTM and ANQGSEA. The CDR3 loop is CSVEGEGARYF. The CDR3 coding sequence is TGCAGCGTTGAAGGAGAGGGGGCGAGATACTTC.

V usage is TRBV5-1 and J usage is TRBJ2-5, with a possible D match to TRBD1 (6 bases). This CDR3 contains 17 residues. Germline CDR1 SGHRS, CDR2 YFSETQ. V was clipped by 0 bases and J by 4 bases, with 19 bases between them. The CDR3 DNA follows: TGCGCCAGCAGCTTGGTTCTTAGGGGGAGTTCTGGAGAGACCCAGTACTTC. It yields the protein CASSLVLRGSSGETQYF.

There are a few counts of this clonotype. This rearrangement joins TRBV6-2 or TRBV6-3 to TRBJ1-2, with 7 bases matching TRBD1. The germline V gene has CDR1 MNHEY and CDR2 SVGEGT. J was trimmed by 6 bases and V by 4 bases; bases with no gene match: 8. CDR3 length: 14 amino acids. Here the CDR3 reads CASSSSRDRDGYTF. CDR3 DNA sequence: TGTGCCAGCAGTTCTTCACGCGACAGGGATGGCTACACCTTC.

The sample holds a few counts of this clonotype. CDR3: CSASAYNEQFF. CDR3 in DNA: TGCAGTGCCTCGGCCTACAATGAGCAGTTCTTC. This sequence joins TRBV20-1 and TRBJ2-1; no firm D call. Germline V gives CDR1 DFQATT, CDR2 SNEGSKA (reference sequence). The CDR3 totals 11 residues. Between the trimmed V and J ends, which lost 6 bases and 2 bases, there was a span of 5 bases.

This clonotype was observed a handful of times. At one boundary the junction diverges from the germline segment, which might be a read error. J is TRBJ2-5 and V is TRBV4-1; D uncertain. The J call may be in error: the DNA end matches TRBJ2-1 better. The CDR3 sequence is 11 residues long. Germline V CDR1 and CDR2: MGHRA, YSYEKL. In DNA, the CDR3 is TGCGCCAGCAGCGAAGACGGTGGGCAGTTCTTC. Its translation: CASSEDGGQFF.

In DNA form, the CDR3 reads TGTGCCTGGGCCGGGATTCCCAATGAGCAGTTCTTC. This gives the protein CAWAGIPNEQFF. The chain links TRBV30 to TRBJ2-1; D is possibly TRBD2 (5 bases). The CDR3 runs 12 residues. Germline CDR1 and CDR2: GTSNPN and SVGIG (reference sequence). Deletions cut 5 bases from V and 6 bases from J, with 11 bases between.

This sequence joins TRBV20-1 and TRBJ2-7; 9 positions agree with TRBD2. The end of the DNA aligns better with TRBJ2-5, so the J call may be wrong. CDR1 is DFQATT and CDR2 is SNEGSKA in the germline V gene (reference sequence). The CDR3 length is 14 residues. CDR3 loop: CSAGRAGGEETQYF. The CDR3, as DNA: TGCAGTGCTGGGCGTGCGGGGGGGGAGGAGACCCAGTACTTC.

The J gene is TRBJ2-5, the V gene TRBV4-1; 8 bases map to TRBD1. Trimming at V came to 4 bases and at J to 9 bases, leaving 13 bases not matched to a gene. Per the germline V gene, CDR1 is MGHRA and CDR2 is YSYEKL. The CDR3 totals 15 residues. CDR3 in amino acids: CASSRSATGAGAQYF. The DNA of the CDR3 is TGCGCCAGCAGCCGGTCTGCGACAGGGGCCGGGGCCCAGTACTTC.

The table lists this clonotype with a count of one. The rearrangement uses TRBV7-9 and TRBJ2-5; D may be TRBD2 (6 bases). The DNA matches TRBJ2-7 better at its end, which makes the J call doubtful. The CDR3 covers 14 residues. Germline CDR1 and CDR2: SEHNR and FQNEAQ (reference sequence). The chain's CDR3 is CASSLAGGVHEQYF. The CDR3, as DNA: TGTGCCAGCAGCTTAGCGGGGGGAGTTCACGAGCAGTACTTC.

This clonotype was found a few times. The chain is built from TRBV4-1 and TRBJ2-5; 11 nucleotides align to TRBD2. The J segment lost 1 base and the V segment lost 4 bases, leaving 14 bases of the junction unmatched. This CDR3 has 19 residues. Looked up from germline, CDR1 is MGHRA and CDR2 is YSYEKL. The CDR3 bases are TGCGCCAGCAGCCGAGGTTTTAGCGGGAGGGAATATGCCCAAGAGACCCAGTACTTC. This translates into CASSRGFSGREYAQETQYF.

The gene calls are TRBV7-9 and TRBJ1-4, with TRBD1 matching over 7 bases. This CDR3 comprises 15 residues. Germline lookup yields CDR1 SEHNR and CDR2 FQNEAQ (reference sequence). V was clipped by 1 base and J by 3 bases; unmatched bases: 2. The DNA for the CDR3 is TGTGCCAGCAGCTTAGAAGACAGGGCTAATGAAAAACTGTTTTTT. This codes for CASSLEDRANEKLFF.

The chain links TRBV5-4 to TRBJ2-7, with D possibly matching TRBD2 (5 bases). The CDR3 sequence is 14 residues long. The germline gives CDR1 SGHNT, CDR2 YYREEE (reference sequence). Trimming took off 1 base at V and 1 base at J, with 9 bases between the two ends. CDR3 bases: TGTGCCAGCAGCTTGAGAGGGCAGTCCTACGAGCAGTACTTC. As protein: CASSLRGQSYEQYF. Full variable domain (outside the CDR3, taken from reference TRBV5-4 and TRBJ2-7): ETGVTQSPTHLIKTRGQQVTLRCSSQSGHNTVSWYQQALGQGPQFIFQYYREEENGRGNFPPRFSGLQFPNYSSELNVNALELDDSALYLCASSLRGQSYEQYFGPGTRLTVT.

V usage is TRBV7-8 and J usage is TRBJ1-2, with a tentative D call TRBD1 (6 bases). Germline V gene sequence: CDR1 SGHVS, CDR2 FQNEAQ. With 2 bases removed from V and 7 bases from J, the gap between germline ends came to 17 bases. This CDR3 has 15 residues. CDR3 in DNA: TGTGCCAGCAGCTTAAATCCAGGGGAGACTTGTGGCTACACCTTC. It specifies CASSLNPGETCGYTF.

This clonotype was recorded a few times. The V call is TRBV12-3 or TRBV12-4, the J call TRBJ2-1, with no clear D. V was clipped by 3 bases and J by 4 bases, with 7 bases between them. The CDR3 is made up of 13 amino acids. CDR3 sequence (DNA): TGTGCCAGCAGTTTGGTGGTGTACAATGAGCAGTTCTTC. Amino acid sequence: CASSLVVYNEQFF.